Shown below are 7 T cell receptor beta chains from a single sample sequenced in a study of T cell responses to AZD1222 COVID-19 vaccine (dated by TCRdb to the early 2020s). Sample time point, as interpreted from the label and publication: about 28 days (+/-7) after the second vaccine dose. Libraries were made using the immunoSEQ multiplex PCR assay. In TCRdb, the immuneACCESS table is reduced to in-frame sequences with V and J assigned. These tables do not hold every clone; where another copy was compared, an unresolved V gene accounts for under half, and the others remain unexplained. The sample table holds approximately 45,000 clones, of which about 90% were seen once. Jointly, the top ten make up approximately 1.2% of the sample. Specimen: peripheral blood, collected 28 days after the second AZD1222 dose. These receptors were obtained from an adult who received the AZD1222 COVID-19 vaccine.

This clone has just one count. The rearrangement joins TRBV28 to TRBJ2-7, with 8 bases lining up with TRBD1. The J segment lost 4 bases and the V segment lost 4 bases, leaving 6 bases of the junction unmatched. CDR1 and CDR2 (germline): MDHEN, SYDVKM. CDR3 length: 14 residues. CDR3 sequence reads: CASSWPGQVYEQYF. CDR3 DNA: TGTGCCAGCAGTTGGCCGGGACAGGTTTACGAGCAGTACTTC.

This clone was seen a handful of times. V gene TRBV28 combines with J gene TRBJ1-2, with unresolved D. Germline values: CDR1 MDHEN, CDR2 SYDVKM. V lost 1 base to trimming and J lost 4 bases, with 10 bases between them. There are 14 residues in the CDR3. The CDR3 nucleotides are TGTGCCAGCAGTTTATTCCCCGGACGCTATGGCTACACCTTC. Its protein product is CASSLFPGRYGYTF.

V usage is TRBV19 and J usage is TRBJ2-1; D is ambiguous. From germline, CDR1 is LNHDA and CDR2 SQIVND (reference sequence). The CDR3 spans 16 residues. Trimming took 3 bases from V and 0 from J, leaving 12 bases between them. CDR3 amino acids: CASSIPLRISYNEQFF. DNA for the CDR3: TGTGCCAGTAGTATCCCCTTGAGGATCTCCTACAATGAGCAGTTCTTC.

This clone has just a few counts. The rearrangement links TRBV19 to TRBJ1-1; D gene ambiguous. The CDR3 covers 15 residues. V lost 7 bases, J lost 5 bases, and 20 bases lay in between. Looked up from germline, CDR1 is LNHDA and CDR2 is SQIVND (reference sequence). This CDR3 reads CASTPGRGVSTEAFF. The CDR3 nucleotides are TGTGCCAGTACCCCGGGCCGTGGCGTGTCGACTGAAGCTTTCTTT.

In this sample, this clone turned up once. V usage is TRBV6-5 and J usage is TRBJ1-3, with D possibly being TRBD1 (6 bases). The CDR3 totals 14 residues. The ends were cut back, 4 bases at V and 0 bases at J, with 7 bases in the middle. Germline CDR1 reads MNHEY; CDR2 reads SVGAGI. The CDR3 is CASSFRGSGNTIYF. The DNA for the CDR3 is TGTGCCAGCAGTTTCAGGGGCTCTGGAAACACCATATATTTT.

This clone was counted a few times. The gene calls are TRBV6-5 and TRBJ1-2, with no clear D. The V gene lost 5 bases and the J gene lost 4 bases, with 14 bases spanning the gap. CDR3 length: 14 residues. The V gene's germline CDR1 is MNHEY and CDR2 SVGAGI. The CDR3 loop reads CASSPGHKTYGYTF. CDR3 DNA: TGTGCCAGCAGTCCGGGCCACAAAACCTATGGCTACACCTTC.

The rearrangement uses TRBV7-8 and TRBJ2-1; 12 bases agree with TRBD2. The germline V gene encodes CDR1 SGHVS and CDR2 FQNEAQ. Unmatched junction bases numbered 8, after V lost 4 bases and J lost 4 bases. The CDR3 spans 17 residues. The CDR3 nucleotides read TGTGCCAGCAGCTATCTTGGACTAGCGGGAATATACAATGAGCAGTTCTTC. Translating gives CASSYLGLAGIYNEQFF.